These T cell receptor beta chains were read from a single sample in a study of blood T cell repertoires in COVID-19. Clones were read by immunoSEQ multiplex PCR, and TCRdb kept only the in-frame ones, dropping some. The table shows hundreds of thousands of clones, with 70% to 90% occurring only once. The sequenced sample was PBMCs or T cells enriched from blood (not recorded which). The receptors come from a young woman with acute COVID-19. CDR3s include the opening cysteine and the closing phenylalanine or tryptophan. The D gene is left open where the match is weak. Expanded clones are given a class, and other clones once, few, many or no size at all.

v_call	clone_size	cdr3_length	d_call	j_call	cdr3_aa	cdr3_nt
TRBV5-1	once	15	.	TRBJ1-2	CASSLDEGGHYGYTF	TGCGCCAGCAGCTTGGACGAGGGCGGGCACTATGGCTACACCTTC
TRBV5-4	.	14	TRBD1	TRBJ2-7	CASSLSDRPYEQYF	TGTGCCAGCAGCCTCTCGGACAGGCCCTACGAGCAGTACTTC
TRBV28	.	14	.	TRBJ1-5	CASSPTGNEVAQHF	TGTGCCAGCAGCCCGACGGGGAATGAGGTGGCCCAGCATTTT
TRBV5-1	once	12	.	TRBJ2-1	CASSLGLNEQFF	TGCGCCAGCAGCTTGGGACTCAATGAGCAGTTCTTC
TRBV3-1/TRBV3-2	.	16	TRBD2	TRBJ2-3	CASSRLAGASTDTQYF	TGTGCCAGCAGCCGTCTAGCGGGGGCGAGCACAGATACGCAGTATTTT
TRBV29-1	.	13	.	TRBJ2-3	CSALPHPSGTQYF	TGCAGCGCCCTCCCCCATCCGTCGGGTACGCAGTATTTT
TRBV19	.	14	.	TRBJ2-5	CASSTGTEKETQYF	TGTGCCAGTAGTACCGGGACTGAAAAAGAGACCCAGTACTTC
TRBV28	.	14	TRBD1	TRBJ1-4	CASSETGREEKLFF	TGTGCCAGCAGTGAGACAGGGCGAGAAGAAAAACTGTTTTTT
TRBV4-2	.	17	.	TRBJ2-3	CASSQDLAGAPTDTQYF	TGTGCCAGCAGCCAAGATCTTGCGGGGGCCCCCACAGATACGCAGTATTTT
TRBV7-2	few	15	.	TRBJ1-6	CASSLARAGRSPLHF	TGTGCCAGCAGCTTAGCCCGGGCAGGGCGGTCACCCCTCCACTTT
TRBV19	.	14	TRBD2	TRBJ2-3	CASSRLAGTDTQYF	TGTGCCAGTAGTCGACTAGCGGGGACAGATACGCAGTATTTT
TRBV19	.	13	TRBD1	TRBJ2-4	CATLGQGQNIQYF	TGTGCCACCCTCGGACAGGGTCAAAACATTCAGTACTTC
TRBV15	few	15	.	TRBJ2-7	CATSRGGGRAYEQYF	TGTGCCACCAGCAGAGGTGGAGGGAGAGCCTACGAGCAGTACTTC
TRBV5-4	.	14	.	TRBJ1-3	CASSTPTQGNTIYF	TGTGCCAGCAGCACGCCGACTCAGGGAAACACCATATATTTT
TRBV29-1	few	13	.	TRBJ1-5	CSVSRDYNQPQHF	TGCAGCGTTAGCAGGGATTACAATCAGCCCCAGCATTTT
TRBV10-3	.	14	.	TRBJ2-7	CAISESRTDYEQYF	TGTGCCATCAGTGAGTCCCGGACTGATTACGAGCAGTACTTC
TRBV18	few	13	.	TRBJ1-1	CASSQTLQSEAFF	TGTGCCAGCTCCCAAACCTTGCAGTCTGAAGCTTTCTTT
TRBV2	.	14	.	TRBJ2-6	CASRRASGANVLTF	TGTGCCAGCAGGAGGGCGTCTGGGGCCAACGTCCTGACTTTC
TRBV7-6	.	15	TRBD1	TRBJ2-7	CASSPRTGSSYEQYF	TGTGCCAGCAGCCCCAGGACAGGGAGCTCCTACGAGCAGTACTTC
TRBV29-1	.	12	TRBD1	TRBJ1-2	CSVGTGGSGYTF	TGCAGCGTTGGGACAGGGGGATCGGGCTACACCTTC
TRBV27	.	13	.	TRBJ2-5	CASSFQRGETQYF	TGTGCCAGCAGTTTCCAGAGGGGGGAGACCCAGTACTTC
TRBV3-1/TRBV3-2	.	15	TRBD2	TRBJ2-2	CASSLGTSFGGELFF	TGTGCCAGCAGCCTTGGGACTAGCTTCGGCGGGGAGCTGTTTTTT
TRBV11-3	few	17	TRBD2	TRBJ2-3	CASSLGSTSGGTDTQYF	TGTGCCAGCAGCTTAGGTTCGACTAGCGGGGGAACAGATACGCAGTATTTT
TRBV19	.	17	.	TRBJ2-2	CASRTSATTSVFGELFF	TGTGCCAGTAGGACCTCGGCAACAACTAGTGTATTCGGGGAGCTGTTTTTT
TRBV9	once	15	TRBD1	TRBJ2-7	CASSPRDRASYEQYF	TGTGCCAGCAGCCCCCGGGACAGGGCTAGCTACGAGCAGTACTTC
TRBV9	.	15	.	TRBJ2-1	CASSVGGRDFDEQFF	TGTGCCAGCAGCGTAGGGGGCAGGGATTTCGATGAGCAGTTCTTC
TRBV10-2	.	14	TRBD1	TRBJ2-7	CASRTGQGGYEQYF	TGCGCCAGCCGGACGGGACAGGGGGGCTACGAGCAGTACTTC
TRBV7-9	.	13	TRBD1	TRBJ1-2	CASSRTGGSSYTF	TGTGCCAGCAGCCGAACAGGGGGCAGTAGCTACACCTTC
TRBV30	.	15	.	TRBJ1-2	CAWSQTYRDGYGYTF	TGTGCCTGGAGTCAAACCTACAGGGATGGCTATGGCTACACCTTC
TRBV18	.	16	.	TRBJ1-3	CASSSTAMLSGNTIYF	TGTGCCAGCTCATCTACAGCAATGCTCTCTGGAAACACCATATATTTT
TRBV7-2	.	14	.	TRBJ2-5	CASIHLLTRETQYF	TGTGCCAGCATCCACCTCCTGACTAGAGAGACCCAGTACTTC
TRBV29-1	.	14	.	TRBJ1-3	CSVAGREAGNTIYF	TGCAGCGTTGCTGGCAGGGAGGCTGGAAACACCATATATTTT
TRBV10-1	.	14	TRBD2	TRBJ2-7	CASSESGTSHEQYF	TGCGCCAGCAGTGAGTCCGGGACTAGCCACGAGCAGTACTTC
TRBV2	.	15	.	TRBJ1-1	CASSELPGRSTEAFF	TGTGCCAGCAGTGAACTGCCAGGGCGATCCACTGAAGCTTTCTTT
TRBV6-5	once	15	.	TRBJ2-5	CASSYARGGQETQYF	TGTGCCAGCAGTTACGCTCGTGGGGGGCAAGAGACCCAGTACTTC
TRBV18	.	13	.	TRBJ1-2	CASSPGHSYGYTF	TGTGCCAGCTCCCCGGGACATAGCTATGGCTACACCTTC
TRBV3-1/TRBV3-2	.	16	TRBD1	TRBJ2-7	CASSQGSGGQGNEQYF	TGTGCCAGCAGCCAAGGATCAGGGGGACAGGGCAACGAGCAGTACTTC
TRBV6-5	.	15	.	TRBJ1-1	CASSHLQGMNTEAFF	TGTGCCAGCAGTCACTTACAGGGAATGAACACTGAAGCTTTCTTT
TRBV27	.	15	TRBD1	TRBJ2-5	CASSFYGQGTQTQYF	TGTGCCAGCAGTTTCTACGGACAGGGCACGCAGACCCAGTACTTC
TRBV7-3	.	14	TRBD1	TRBJ1-1	CASRGQGANTEAFF	TGTGCCAGCAGAGGACAGGGGGCGAACACTGAAGCTTTCTTT
TRBV6-5	.	13	.	TRBJ1-5	CASSYGRVQPQHF	TGTGCCAGCAGTTACGGTCGGGTGCAGCCCCAGCATTTT